These 22 T cell receptor beta chains were all obtained from the same sample, sequenced in a study of T cell repertoires in cytomegalovirus infection (dated by TCRdb to the late 2010s). Sequenced using an Illumina HiSeq 1500. TCRdb cleaned the public reads at Q25 with fastp, built clones with MiXCR and kept in-frame beta chains. Every distinct CDR3 protein forms one entry, paired with its most common genes and DNA. The sample data list more than 650,000 distinct CDR3 sequences, and approximately 34% of these were observed just once. Jointly, the top ten make up 2.5% to 3.5% of the sample. Sequencing was done on a sample of PBMCs. These receptors originate from a human donor in good health (CMV status not recorded). Some clones in this sample may be carry-over from other donors' samples.

This clonotype was counted a few times. V and J are TRBV9 and TRBJ1-2; unclear D gene. Deletions cut 3 bases from V and 4 bases from J, with 19 bases between. Germline-derived CDR1 and CDR2 are SGDLS and YYNGEE. The CDR3 has 16 amino acids. The CDR3, as DNA: TGTGCCAGCAGCGGAATAGCGGTTACGCGCCCCTATGGCTACACCTTC. Translated: CASSGIAVTRPYGYTF.

The J gene is TRBJ2-7, the V gene TRBV12-3 or TRBV12-4; maybe TRBD1 (6 bases). CDR3 length equals 12 residues. V was shortened by 6 bases and J by 5 bases, with 11 bases between the two germline ends. The CDR3 DNA reads as TGTGCCAGCAGCGCCCCAGGGGACGAGCAGTACTTC. It translates to CASSAPGDEQYF.

The chain recombines TRBV11-2 with TRBJ2-6; TRBD1 or TRBD2 may be the D gene (6 bases each). Germline values: CDR1 SGHAT, CDR2 FQNNGV. V lost 2 bases, J lost 2 bases, and 19 bases lay in between. The CDR3 consists of 19 residues. In DNA form, the CDR3 reads TGTGCCAGCAGCTTATTAGGGGGGCTGTACTGGACTGGGGCCAACGTCCTGACTTTC. It codes for CASSLLGGLYWTGANVLTF.

V is TRBV27 and J is TRBJ2-1; 10 nucleotides agree with TRBD2. CDR1 and CDR2 (germline): MNHEY, SMNVEV (reference sequence). The CDR3 sequence is 17 residues long. J lost 2 bases, V lost 2 bases, and 6 bases had no gene match. CDR3 DNA sequence: TGTGCCAGCAGTTTAGAAGTAGCGGGAGGCACCTACAATGAGCAGTTCTTC. It codes for CASSLEVAGGTYNEQFF.

This clonotype was observed at least ten times. For the CDR3, the DNA is TGTGCCAGTAGTTCGGGACAGGGTACTGGAAACACCATATATTTT. The encoded protein is CASSSGQGTGNTIYF. V is TRBV19 and J is TRBJ1-3, with 9 nucleotides matching TRBD1. The germline CDR1 and CDR2 sequences are LNHDA and SQIVND (reference sequence). With V trimmed by 5 bases and J by 2 bases, 4 bases remained unmatched. The CDR3 is 15 amino acids.

The rearrangement links TRBV10-3 to TRBJ2-3; 11 nucleotides line up with TRBD2. This CDR3 is 17 amino acids long. Trimming removed 0 bases from V and 2 bases from J; junction bases left unmatched: 4. CDR1 and CDR2 from the germline V gene are ENHRY and SYGVKD. The CDR3 nucleotides are TGTGCCATCAGTGAGTCAAAGGGACTAGCGGACACAGATACGCAGTATTTT. Residues: CAISESKGLADTDTQYF.

This clonotype was recorded a few times. The chain employs TRBV25-1 and TRBJ2-3; D possibly corresponds to TRBD2 (5 bases). The V end lost 3 bases, the J end lost 2 bases, and 15 bases lay between the germline ends. Per the germline V gene, CDR1 is MGHDK and CDR2 is SYGVNS. This CDR3 contains 16 residues. CDR3 DNA: TGTGCCAGCAGTGAGGTTGAGGGTCACGCCACAGATACGCAGTATTTT. Its translation is CASSEVEGHATDTQYF.

This clonotype was detected only once. The junction shows a germline mismatch at one end, possibly a read error. This chain connects TRBV4-1 to TRBJ2-1, with TRBD1 identical over 7 bases. CDR1 is MGHRA and CDR2 is YSYEKL in the germline V gene. CDR3 length equals 13 residues. CDR3 region: CSSSQEGGRSQFF. The CDR3, as DNA: TGCTCCAGCAGCCAAGAAGGGGGCCGATCGCAGTTCTTC.

V gene TRBV29-1 combines with J gene TRBJ1-2, with 11 bases identical to TRBD1. CDR1 and CDR2 from the germline V gene are SQVTM and ANQGSEA. The V segment lost 7 bases and the J segment 5 bases; nucleotides outside the gene matches: 6. CDR3 length: 13 residues. In DNA, the CDR3 is TGCAGCGGGGGACAGGGGGAGCATTATGGCTACACCTTC. It translates to CSGGQGEHYGYTF.

The rearrangement uses TRBV20-1 and TRBJ2-1; 12 bases match TRBD2. Unmatched junction bases numbered 1, after V lost 3 bases and J lost 4 bases. Looked up from germline, CDR1 is DFQATT and CDR2 is SNEGSKA (reference sequence). The CDR3 has 14 amino acids. CDR3 bases: TGCAGTGCTAGCACTAGCGGGGGGTACAATGAGCAGTTCTTC. This gives the protein CSASTSGGYNEQFF.

Points on this clonotype: Given a much more abundant clone one base away, this may be a read error. The chain joins TRBV19 to TRBJ1-1; no reliable D call. Germline CDR1 is LNHDA and CDR2 is SQIVND (reference sequence). The CDR3 covers 15 residues. V was clipped by 7 bases and J by 1 base, with 16 bases between them. CDR3 protein: CASIIVGKGNTEAFF. CDR3 DNA sequence: TGTGCCAGTATTATCGTCGGAAAGGGGAACACTGAAGCTTTCTTT.

This clonotype was detected only a few times. The chain employs TRBV18 and TRBJ2-7, with TRBD1 identical over 7 bases. Germline CDR1 KGHSH, CDR2 LQKENI. Germline trimming cut 6 bases from V and 7 bases from J; bases unmatched to any gene: 12. This CDR3 has 14 amino acids. The CDR3 is CASSRLGQLGEQYF. CDR3 nucleotides: TGTGCCAGCTCCCGTTTGGGACAGCTTGGTGAGCAGTACTTC.

This clonotype has ten or more counts. The V call is TRBV11-2, the J call TRBJ2-1, with unresolved D. The CDR3 runs 12 residues. CDR1 SGHAT and CDR2 FQNNGV come from the germline V gene. V was cut by 5 bases and J by 13 bases, with 15 bases left in between. The CDR3 protein is CASSTRGPTQFF. In DNA form, the CDR3 reads TGTGCCAGCAGCACGAGAGGTCCCACCCAGTTCTTC.

The rearrangement joins TRBV7-3 to TRBJ2-5; TRBD2 might be the D (5 bases). CDR3 length equals 15 residues. V lost 5 bases and J 1 base, leaving 14 bases between the germline ends. The germline CDR1 and CDR2 sequences are SGHTA and FQGTGA. In DNA form, the CDR3 reads TGTGCCAGCAGCGCCCTGAGCGGTTTCCAAGAGACCCAGTACTTC. The encoded protein is CASSALSGFQETQYF.

This clonotype has a handful of counts. The rearrangement links TRBV7-2 to TRBJ1-3; the D is unclear. Germline V gives CDR1 SGHTA, CDR2 FQGNSA. The germline V and J ends were trimmed by 5 bases and 9 bases, with 11 bases remaining between them. The CDR3 totals 12 residues. The CDR3 nucleotides are TGTGCCAGCAGCCCTATAGTCGGCACCATATATTTT. Translation: CASSPIVGTIYF.

In its sample, this clonotype was seen a few times. The chain uses TRBV10-3 and TRBJ1-2; D is possibly TRBD1 (6 bases). CDR1 and CDR2 from the germline V gene are ENHRY and SYGVKD. CDR3 length: 14 amino acids. The V and J ends lost 2 bases and 7 bases respectively, with 14 bases between them. CDR3 amino acids: CAISEGGQESGYTF. The CDR3 DNA follows: TGTGCCATCAGTGAGGGGGGGCAGGAGTCTGGCTACACCTTC.

The chain recombines TRBV29-1 with TRBJ2-3, with D possibly matching TRBD2 (6 bases). The CDR3 spans 16 residues. In germline, CDR1 is SQVTM, CDR2 ANQGSEA. V was trimmed by 2 bases and J by 6 bases, leaving 21 bases between them. The CDR3 reads CSVERLGTFASDTQYF. CDR3 bases: TGCAGCGTTGAACGTTTGGGGACTTTCGCCAGCGATACGCAGTATTTT.

The chain employs TRBV20-1 and TRBJ2-3; TRBD1 agrees at 8 bases. The trim removed 5 bases at V and 4 bases at J, leaving 17 bases unmatched. This CDR3 contains 17 residues. Germline V lookup: CDR1 DFQATT, CDR2 SNEGSKA (reference sequence). CDR3 region: CSAGPPVGQVVADTQYF. CDR3 bases: TGCAGTGCTGGACCTCCGGTGGGACAGGTTGTCGCAGATACGCAGTATTTT.

This clonotype turned up a few times. The chain couples TRBV7-2 to TRBJ1-1; 10 bases line up with TRBD1. The CDR3 spans 16 residues. V was clipped by 4 bases and J by 10 bases; unmatched bases: 15. Germline lookup yields CDR1 SGHTA and CDR2 FQGNSA. CDR3 region: CASSSSPGQGRPRAFF. Written as DNA, the CDR3 is TGTGCCAGCAGCTCCTCTCCGGGACAGGGGCGACCGCGAGCTTTCTTT.

This rearrangement joins TRBV6-8 to TRBJ1-1; D gene unclear. The germline CDR1 and CDR2 sequences are MNHGY and SAAAGT. CDR3 length equals 12 residues. Trimming removed 10 bases at V and 6 bases at J, with 15 bases between. The CDR3 DNA reads TGTGCCACCTTGTCCTTTAGGGCTGAAGCTTTCTTT. Encoded protein: CATLSFRAEAFF.

This clonotype was recorded at least ten times. The chain carries TRBV15 and TRBJ1-1; D is perhaps TRBD1 (5 bases). With 5 bases removed from V and 4 bases from J, the gap between germline ends came to 11 bases. Per the germline V gene, CDR1 is LNHNV and CDR2 is YYDKDF (reference sequence). The CDR3 runs 13 residues. CDR3 region: CATSGTGSTEAFF. In DNA form, the CDR3 reads TGTGCCACCAGCGGGACGGGGAGCACTGAAGCTTTCTTT.

The chain joins TRBV28 to TRBJ2-5; D unclear. CDR3 size: 14 residues. V lost 4 bases, J lost 1 base, and 10 bases lay in between. The germline V gene encodes CDR1 MDHEN and CDR2 SYDVKM. The CDR3 sequence: CASSSRPGQETQYF. Here the CDR3 DNA reads TGTGCCAGCAGTTCCCGACCCGGCCAAGAGACCCAGTACTTC.